A single T cell receptor beta chain is shown here with its context. Per the germline V gene, CDR1 is SGDLS and CDR2 is YYNGEE. Trimming pared 0 bases from V and 4 bases from J, leaving 10 bases between. This CDR3 region has 14 residues. This sample stems from a study of blood T cells in healthy people across ages. Through a sample-barcoded 5' primer and a J-beta primer mix, a second PCR was run for 7 to 11 cycles. Tags on each cDNA molecule came from a template-switch adaptor with 12 random nucleotides. TCRdb re-derived calls from the 5' RACE reads in MiXCR, one entry per CDR3 protein. Here the sample spans more than 500,000 distinct CDR3 sequences, approximately 26% being singletons. These same records also appear under a second study, on T cells of mothers and their children.

This rearrangement joins TRBV9 to TRBJ1-2; D remains ambiguous. This receptor was identified in a boy between 2 and 10 years old in good health. The sample consisted of blood. CDR3 region: CASSVAEGPYGYTF. CDR3 bases: TGTGCCAGCAGCGTAGCTGAAGGGCCCTATGGCTACACCTTC.